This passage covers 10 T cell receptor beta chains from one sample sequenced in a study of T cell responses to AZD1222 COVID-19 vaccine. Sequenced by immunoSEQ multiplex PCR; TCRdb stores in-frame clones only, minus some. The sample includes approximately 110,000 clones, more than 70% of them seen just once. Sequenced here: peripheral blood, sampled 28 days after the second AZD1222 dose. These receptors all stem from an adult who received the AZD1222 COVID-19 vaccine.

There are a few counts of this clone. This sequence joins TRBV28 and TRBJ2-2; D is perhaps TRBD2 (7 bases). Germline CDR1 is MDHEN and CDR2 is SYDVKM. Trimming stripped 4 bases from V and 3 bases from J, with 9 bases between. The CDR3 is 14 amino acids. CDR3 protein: CASSSGGDTGELFF. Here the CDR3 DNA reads TGTGCCAGCAGTTCGGGGGGCGACACCGGGGAGCTGTTTTTT.

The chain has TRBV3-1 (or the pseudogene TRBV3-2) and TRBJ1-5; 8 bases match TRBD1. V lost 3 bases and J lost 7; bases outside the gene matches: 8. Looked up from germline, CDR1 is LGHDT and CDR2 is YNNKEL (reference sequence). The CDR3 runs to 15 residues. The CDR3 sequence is CASSQRDRGEQPQHF. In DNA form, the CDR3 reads TGTGCCAGCAGCCAGCGAGACAGGGGAGAACAGCCCCAGCATTTT.

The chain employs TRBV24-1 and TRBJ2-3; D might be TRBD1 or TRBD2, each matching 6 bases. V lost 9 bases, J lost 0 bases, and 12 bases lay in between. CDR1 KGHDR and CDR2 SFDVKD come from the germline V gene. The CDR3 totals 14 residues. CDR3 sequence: CATARGGSTDTQYF. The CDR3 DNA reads TGTGCCACCGCCCGAGGGGGGAGCACAGATACGCAGTATTTT.

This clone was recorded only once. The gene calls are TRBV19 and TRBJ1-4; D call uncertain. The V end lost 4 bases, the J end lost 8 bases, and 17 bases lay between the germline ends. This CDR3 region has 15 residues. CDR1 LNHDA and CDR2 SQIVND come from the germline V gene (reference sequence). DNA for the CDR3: TGTGCCAGTAGTAGATACAGTGGTTTAGGCGAAAAACTGTTTTTT. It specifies CASSRYSGLGEKLFF.

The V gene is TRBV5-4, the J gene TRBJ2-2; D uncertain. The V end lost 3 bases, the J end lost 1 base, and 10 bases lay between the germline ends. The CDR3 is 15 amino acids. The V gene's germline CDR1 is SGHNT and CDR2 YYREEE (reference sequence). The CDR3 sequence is CASSSPQKNTGELFF. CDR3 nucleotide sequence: TGTGCCAGCAGCTCGCCTCAGAAGAACACCGGGGAGCTGTTTTTT. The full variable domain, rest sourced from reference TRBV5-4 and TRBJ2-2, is ETGVTQSPTHLIKTRGQQVTLRCSSQSGHNTVSWYQQALGQGPQFIFQYYREEENGRGNFPPRFSGLQFPNYSSELNVNALELDDSALYLCASSSPQKNTGELFFGEGSRLTVL.

The CDR3 DNA sequence: TGTGCCAGCAGCTTAAAGGGTCTTACTGGAAACACCATATATTTT. Translating it yields CASSLKGLTGNTIYF. V is TRBV7-9 and J is TRBJ1-3; D remains ambiguous. CDR1 and CDR2 (germline): SEHNR, FQNEAQ (reference sequence). V was cut by 2 bases and J by 2 bases, with 10 bases left in between. This CDR3 contains 15 residues.

In DNA form, the CDR3 reads TGTGCCAGCAGCTTGGGAGGGAGTATTCAGTACTTC. This gives the protein CASSLGGSIQYF. The rearrangement uses TRBV5-6 and TRBJ2-4; D is possibly TRBD2 (5 bases). CDR3 length: 12 amino acids. Trimming removed 0 bases from V and 10 bases from J, with 8 bases in between. Per the germline V gene, CDR1 is SGHDT and CDR2 is YYEEEE.

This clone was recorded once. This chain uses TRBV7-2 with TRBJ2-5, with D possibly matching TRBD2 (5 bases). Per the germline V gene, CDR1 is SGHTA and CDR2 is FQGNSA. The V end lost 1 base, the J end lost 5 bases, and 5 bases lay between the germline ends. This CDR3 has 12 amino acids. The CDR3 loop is CASSLGRETQYF. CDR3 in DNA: TGTGCCAGCAGCTTAGGGAGGGAGACCCAGTACTTC.

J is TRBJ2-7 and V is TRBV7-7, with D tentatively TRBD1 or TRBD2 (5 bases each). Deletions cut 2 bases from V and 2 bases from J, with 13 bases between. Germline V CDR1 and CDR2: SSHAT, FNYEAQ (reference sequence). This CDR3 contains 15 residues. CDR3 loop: CASSLRQGAPYEQYF. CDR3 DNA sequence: TGTGCCAGCAGCTTAAGGCAGGGAGCCCCCTACGAGCAGTACTTC.

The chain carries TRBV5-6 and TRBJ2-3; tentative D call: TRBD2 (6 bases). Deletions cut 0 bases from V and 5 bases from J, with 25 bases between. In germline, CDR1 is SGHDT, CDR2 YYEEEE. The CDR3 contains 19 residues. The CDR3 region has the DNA TGTGCCAGCAGCTTGGATCGGTCTGGGACTCCTTTTGGGGGAGATACGCAGTATTTT. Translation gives CASSLDRSGTPFGGDTQYF.